A selection of T cell receptor beta chains follows, all from one sample in a study of control samples from healthy donors and cancer patients. Assay: immunoSEQ multiplex PCR; the TCRdb copy retains only in-frame clones and omits some. Among around 150,000 clones listed, 70% to 90% were seen once. The sequenced sample consisted of blood. Source of these receptors: a man between 25 and 39 years old in good health. Each CDR3 is given with its conserved first and last residue. A D gene is named only where the DNA matches it firmly. The size of a clone is reported for some rows only, either as once, few or many, or as a class for expanded clones.

v_call,clone_size,j_call,d_call,cdr3_nt,cdr3_aa
TRBV25-1,once,TRBJ1-2,.,TGTGCCAGCAGTGAAACCCGTGCAAACTATGGCTACACCTTC,CASSETRANYGYTF
TRBV5-1,.,TRBJ2-7,.,TGCGCCAGCAGCTTGGCCTCCGGGTGGGAGCAGTACTTC,CASSLASGWEQYF
TRBV3-1/TRBV3-2,.,TRBJ1-5,.,TGTGCCAGCAGCCAAGGTTCCAATCAGCCCCAGCATTTT,CASSQGSNQPQHF
TRBV7-8,.,TRBJ2-3,.,TGTGCCAGCAGCAGAAACTCAGGTCTAGCCAACACAGATACGCAGTATTTT,CASSRNSGLANTDTQYF
TRBV7-2,.,TRBJ2-3,TRBD2,TGTGCCAGCAGCTTAGGGCTAGCGGGAGGCCGGGATACGCAGTATTTT,CASSLGLAGGRDTQYF
TRBV10-3,.,TRBJ1-6,.,TGTGCCATCAGTGAGTCGATACCAGGGGCTTCACCCCTCCACTTT,CAISESIPGASPLHF
TRBV14,.,TRBJ1-1,TRBD1,TGTGCCAGCAGCCAGGATACAGGGGGCCGGACTGAAGCTTTCTTT,CASSQDTGGRTEAFF
TRBV6-1,once,TRBJ2-5,.,TGTGCCAGCAGTGAAGCTAGTATGGGCGGCGGAAGCAAAAGGGAGACCCAGTACTTC,CASSEASMGGGSKRETQYF
TRBV11-3,.,TRBJ2-2,.,TGTGCCAGCAGCCCAGTAAACACCGGGGAGCTGTTTTTT,CASSPVNTGELFF
TRBV11-2,few,TRBJ1-2,.,TGTGCCAGCAGCGCCGGACCACCTAACGCTCCCTTC,CASSAGPPNAPF
TRBV7-9,.,TRBJ2-1,TRBD2,TGTGCCAGCAGCTTTACCTCGAGGGCGGCTAGCGGGACCTACAATGAGCAGTTCTTC,CASSFTSRAASGTYNEQFF
TRBV7-9,.,TRBJ1-2,.,TGTGCCAGCAGCTTCGGACAAGGACATTCTAACTATGGCTACACCTTC,CASSFGQGHSNYGYTF
TRBV4-3,.,TRBJ2-2,.,TGCGCCAGCAGCCAGCAGGAGGGGGCCGGGGAGCTGTTTTTT,CASSQQEGAGELFF
TRBV5-4,.,TRBJ2-1,.,TGTGTCTCACGACGACTGGGGGCCCTAAATGAGCAGTTCTTC,CVSRRLGALNEQFF
TRBV6-2/TRBV6-3,.,TRBJ2-7,.,TGTGCCAGCAGTTCCCCTCGACTGGTGCTTGACGAGCAGTACTTC,CASSSPRLVLDEQYF
TRBV9,.,TRBJ1-2,.,TGTGCCAGCAGCGCCCTCAACTATGGCTACACCTTC,CASSALNYGYTF
TRBV18,.,TRBJ2-3,.,TGTGCCAGCTCACCAGTAGGAGATACGCAGTATTTT,CASSPVGDTQYF
TRBV28,once,TRBJ1-5,.,TGTGCCAGCAGGGCCGACAGACCTAATCAGCCCCAGCATTTT,CASRADRPNQPQHF
TRBV5-1,.,TRBJ1-1,.,TGCGCCAGCAGCCAGACAGAGATGAACACTGAAGCTTTCTTT,CASSQTEMNTEAFF
TRBV7-9,.,TRBJ2-5,TRBD2,TGTGCCAGCAGCTTTCGCGGGGGGACTAGCAGAGACCAAGAGACCCAGTACTTC,CASSFRGGTSRDQETQYF
TRBV5-1,.,TRBJ2-6,TRBD2,TGCGCCAGCAGCCAGGGGACTAGCGGGAGGTCTGGGGCCAACGTCCTGACTTTC,CASSQGTSGRSGANVLTF
TRBV12-3/TRBV12-4,.,TRBJ1-3,.,TGTGCCAGCAGTCCCCCAGGGCGGGACACCATATATTTT,CASSPPGRDTIYF
TRBV21-1,.,TRBJ1-5,.,TGTGCCAGCAGCCGACGGACACACCGCAATCAGCCCCAGCATTTT,CASSRRTHRNQPQHF
TRBV4-1,once,TRBJ2-1,TRBD2,TGCGCCAGCAGCCAAGAAGCGGGGGGCTCCTACAATGAGCAGTTCTTC,CASSQEAGGSYNEQFF
TRBV4-3,.,TRBJ2-1,TRBD1,TGCGCCAGCAGCCAAGATTTTTGGGGGACAGTCTACAATGAGCAGTTCTTC,CASSQDFWGTVYNEQFF
TRBV5-6,.,TRBJ1-3,.,TGTGCCAGCAGCCCAACCCACTCTGGAAACACCATATATTTT,CASSPTHSGNTIYF
TRBV28,.,TRBJ1-3,.,TGTGCCAGCAGTTTTTCGGGAAACACCATATATTTT,CASSFSGNTIYF
TRBV11-2,.,TRBJ2-2,.,TGTGCCAGCAGGGTCTTCCCCGGGGAGCTGTTTTTT,CASRVFPGELFF
TRBV18,.,TRBJ2-7,.,TGTGCCAGCTCACAGAACTACGAGCAGTACTTC,CASSQNYEQYF
TRBV28,.,TRBJ1-1,.,TGTGCCAGCAGTCGCCGCATCGGGACCGACGCTGAAGCTTTCTTT,CASSRRIGTDAEAFF
TRBV7-2,.,TRBJ2-7,.,TGTGCCAGCAGCTTATCGGCCTACGAGCAGTACTTC,CASSLSAYEQYF
TRBV7-2,.,TRBJ2-5,.,TGTGCCAGCAGCTTAGGGGGCCTCGGTTTGATACAAGAGACCCAGTACTTC,CASSLGGLGLIQETQYF
TRBV13,.,TRBJ2-7,.,TGTGCCAGCAGCGCCATCAGATTTGGTCAGAGCTCCTACGAGCAGTACTTC,CASSAIRFGQSSYEQYF
TRBV18,.,TRBJ1-6,.,TGTGCCAGCTCCGAACTCGGGGGGTCTTCACCCCTCCACTTT,CASSELGGSSPLHF
TRBV4-3,.,TRBJ2-2,.,TGCGCCAGCAGCCAAGATCGCAGGTCGGCGACAGGGGAGCTGTTTTTT,CASSQDRRSATGELFF
TRBV3-1/TRBV3-2,.,TRBJ1-4,TRBD1,TGTGCCAGCAGCCATTCCCCCTCGACAGGGGGCATTAATGAAAAACTGTTTTTT,CASSHSPSTGGINEKLFF
TRBV6-5,.,TRBJ1-5,TRBD1,TGTGCCAGCTGGACAGGGGGCCATCAGCCCCAGCATTTT,CASWTGGHQPQHF
TRBV3-1/TRBV3-2,.,TRBJ2-2,.,TGTGCCAGCAGCCACCTGGCGGGGCGGGAGCTGTTTTTT,CASSHLAGRELFF
TRBV28,.,TRBJ2-7,TRBD1,TGTGCCAGTCGGACAGGGAAGACCTACGAGCAGTACTTC,CASRTGKTYEQYF
TRBV5-4,.,TRBJ2-1,TRBD2,TGTGCCAGCAGTATGACTAGCGGGAGTTTCATTGAGCAGTTCTTC,CASSMTSGSFIEQFF
TRBV9,.,TRBJ2-1,.,TGTGCCAGCAGCGTAAATCCTGACAGGAGCTCCTACAATGAGCAGTTCTTC,CASSVNPDRSSYNEQFF
TRBV7-2,.,TRBJ1-2,TRBD1,TGTGCCAGCAGCCCCTCGGGACAGATCTATGGCTACACCTTC,CASSPSGQIYGYTF